This entry lists 26 T cell receptor beta chains sequenced from one sample in a study of blood T cell repertoires in COVID-19. The protocol was immunoSEQ multiplex PCR, while the TCRdb copy is restricted to in-frame clones and leaves out a portion. The sample records 100,000 to 150,000 clones, approximately 86% being singletons. Source material: PBMCs or T cells enriched from blood (not recorded which). The receptor source for this set is a woman aged 45-65 years who had recovered from COVID-19.

A single count supports this clone. This chain connects TRBV5-1 to TRBJ1-2, with D unclear. This CDR3 is 19 amino acids long. Per germline, CDR1 SGHRS and CDR2 YFSETQ. Trimming removed 3 bases from V and 0 bases from J, with 24 bases in between. CDR3 DNA: TGCGCCAGCAGCTATCTTGTCATGTCCCGATCAAACACTAACTATGGCTACACCTTC. It codes for CASSYLVMSRSNTNYGYTF. Looking up the rest from reference TRBV5-1 and TRBJ1-2 gives the full variable domain: KAGVTQTPRYLIKTRGQQVTLSCSPISGHRSVSWYQQTPGQGLQFLFEYFSETQRNKGNFPGRFSGRQFSNSRSEMNVSTLELGDSALYLCASSYLVMSRSNTNYGYTFGSGTRLTVV.

The rearrangement joins TRBV6-5 to TRBJ1-1; D is perhaps TRBD1 (6 bases). This CDR3 has 16 residues. Germline lookup yields CDR1 MNHEY and CDR2 SVGAGI. V was clipped by 2 bases and J by 1 base, with 14 bases between them. The chain's CDR3 is CASSYPRTEGNTEAFF. CDR3 in DNA: TGTGCCAGCAGTTACCCCCGGACAGAGGGGAACACTGAAGCTTTCTTT.

The chain joins TRBV7-3 to TRBJ1-2; D gene unclear. V lost 6 bases, J lost 8 bases, and 16 bases lay in between. CDR3 length: 13 amino acids. Germline V gives CDR1 SGHTA, CDR2 FQGTGA. In nucleotides, the CDR3 is TGTGCCAGCAGGTTCATGGGGAGCAGGGGCTACACCTTC. Encoded protein: CASRFMGSRGYTF.

V is TRBV18 and J is TRBJ1-2; weak D call: TRBD1 (6 bases). Deletions cut 3 bases from V and 0 bases from J, with 17 bases between. This CDR3 has 17 amino acids. Germline-derived CDR1 and CDR2 are KGHSH and LQKENI. The CDR3: CASSPVPGQRANYGYTF. In DNA, the CDR3 is TGTGCCAGCTCACCGGTCCCAGGACAGAGAGCTAACTATGGCTACACCTTC. Complete variable domain (other parts from reference TRBV18 and TRBJ1-2): NAGVMQNPRHLVRRRGQEARLRCSPMKGHSHVYWYRQLPEEGLKFMVYLQKENIIDESGMPKERFSAEFPKEGPSILRIQQVVRGDSAAYFCASSPVPGQRANYGYTFGSGTRLTVV.

The V call is TRBV7-6, the J call TRBJ1-6; D is unclear. Germline V gene sequence: CDR1 SGHVS, CDR2 FNYEAQ. Trimming removed 2 bases from V and 9 bases from J, with 5 bases in between. The CDR3 spans 12 residues. The CDR3 loop is CASSLYGSPLHF. CDR3 nucleotide sequence: TGTGCCAGCAGCTTATACGGTTCACCCCTCCACTTT.

This clone was observed a single time. The chain is built from TRBV10-3 and TRBJ2-3, with D perhaps matching TRBD1 (5 bases). The V and J ends lost 10 bases and 4 bases respectively, with 12 bases between them. The CDR3 runs to 12 residues. Germline-derived CDR1 and CDR2 are ENHRY and SYGVKD. The CDR3, as DNA: TGTGCCACGCAGGGTTATGCAGATACGCAGTATTTT. Translating it yields CATQGYADTQYF.

V usage is TRBV7-9 and J usage is TRBJ1-6, with D unclear. CDR1 is SEHNR and CDR2 is FQNEAQ in the germline V gene (reference sequence). CDR3 length equals 15 residues. Trimming removed 0 bases from V and 7 bases from J, with 10 bases in between. The CDR3 nucleotides are TGTGCCAGCAGCTTAGCTCTTGGGCCGAATTCACCCCTCCACTTT. Encoded protein: CASSLALGPNSPLHF.

This clone appeared a single time. The chain joins TRBV7-2 to TRBJ2-5; 8 nucleotides line up with TRBD2. V gave up 3 bases and J gave up 4 bases; unmatched junction bases: 16. CDR1 SGHTA and CDR2 FQGNSA come from the germline V gene. The CDR3 extends over 18 amino acids. The chain's CDR3 is CASSLARQFGGARETQYF. CDR3 coding DNA: TGTGCCAGCAGCTTGGCTCGCCAATTCGGGGGGGCGAGAGAGACCCAGTACTTC.

The chain employs TRBV14 and TRBJ2-7; 8 bases agree with TRBD1. The V segment lost 0 bases and the J segment 3 bases; nucleotides outside the gene matches: 4. The V gene's germline CDR1 is SGHDN and CDR2 FVKESK. This CDR3 has 15 amino acids. CDR3 in amino acids: CASSQDPGGIYEQYF. The CDR3 nucleotides read TGTGCCAGCAGCCAAGACCCAGGGGGCATCTACGAGCAGTACTTC.

The rearrangement joins TRBV19 to TRBJ1-3; D remains unclear. The germline V gene encodes CDR1 LNHDA and CDR2 SQIVND (reference sequence). The ends were cut back, 6 bases at V and 0 bases at J, with 6 bases in the middle. This CDR3 spans 13 amino acids. Here the CDR3 DNA reads TGTGCCAGTAGGCTGAGCTCTGGAAACACCATATATTTT. Its translation is CASRLSSGNTIYF.

The rearrangement uses TRBV18 and TRBJ1-1, with D maybe TRBD1 (6 bases). The V and J ends lost 0 bases and 1 base respectively, with 12 bases between them. Germline CDR1 is KGHSH and CDR2 is LQKENI. CDR3 length: 16 residues. CDR3 in DNA: TGTGCCAGCTCACCACCGACGGGGGGCACGAACACTGAAGCTTTCTTT. It translates to CASSPPTGGTNTEAFF.

The rearrangement joins TRBV24-1 to TRBJ2-2, with D unresolved. CDR1 KGHDR and CDR2 SFDVKD come from the germline V gene. CDR3 length: 14 amino acids. The V end lost 7 bases, the J end lost 0 bases, and 8 bases lay between the germline ends. The chain's CDR3 is CATRGDTNTGELFF. DNA of the CDR3: TGTGCCACCAGGGGCGACACGAACACCGGGGAGCTGTTTTTT.

V is TRBV7-9 and J is TRBJ2-7; TRBD2 matches at 12 bases. The CDR3 is made up of 15 amino acids. Trimming cost V 1 base and J 7 bases; bases outside gene matches: 5. The germline V gene has CDR1 SEHNR and CDR2 FQNEAQ (reference sequence). The chain's CDR3 is CASSLGTSGALEQYF. CDR3 bases: TGTGCCAGCAGCTTAGGGACTAGCGGGGCCTTGGAGCAGTACTTC.

The sample holds a few counts of this clone. The V and J genes are TRBV6-5 and TRBJ2-1, with 12 bases lining up with TRBD1. CDR1 is MNHEY, CDR2 SVGAGI, per germline. Unmatched junction bases numbered 5, after V lost 4 bases and J lost 4 bases. The CDR3 totals 16 residues. The CDR3 nucleotides read TGTGCCAGCAGTTCCGGGACAGGGGGCGGTTACAATGAGCAGTTCTTC. The encoded protein is CASSSGTGGGYNEQFF.

The J gene is TRBJ1-4, the V gene TRBV7-2; D is unresolved. Trimming shortened V by 1 base and J by 0 bases, and 6 bases separated the two germline ends. This CDR3 has 15 amino acids. In germline, CDR1 is SGHTA, CDR2 FQGNSA. The CDR3 coding sequence is TGTGCCAGCAGCTTAGTCCCGTCAACTAATGAAAAACTGTTTTTT. It specifies CASSLVPSTNEKLFF.

The chain combines TRBV5-1 with TRBJ1-2; 9 nucleotides align to TRBD1. This CDR3 comprises 16 residues. V lost 4 bases and J lost 8; bases outside the gene matches: 15. The germline CDR1 and CDR2 sequences are SGHRS and YFSETQ. DNA for the CDR3: TGCGCCAGCAGCCCCATGGATACGGACAGGGGTAGGGGCTACACCTTC. It specifies CASSPMDTDRGRGYTF.

The V and J genes are TRBV2 and TRBJ2-1, with TRBD2 identical over 9 bases. The V segment lost 2 bases and the J segment 9 bases; nucleotides outside the gene matches: 14. Germline lookup yields CDR1 SNHLY and CDR2 FYNNEI. The CDR3 has 17 residues. CDR3 residues: CASSERVTSGLHAEQFF. The CDR3 nucleotides read TGTGCCAGCAGTGAAAGGGTGACTAGCGGACTTCATGCTGAGCAGTTCTTC. Together with reference TRBV2 and TRBJ2-1, the CDR3 gives the full variable domain: EPEVTQTPSHQVTQMGQEVILRCVPISNHLYFYWYRQILGQKVEFLVSFYNNEISEKSEIFDDQFSVERPDGSNFTLKIRSTKLEDSAMYFCASSERVTSGLHAEQFFGPGTRLTVL.

The CDR3 region is CASRRNRQVNTGELFF. In DNA, the CDR3 is TGTGCCAGCAGAAGAAACAGACAGGTGAACACCGGGGAGCTGTTTTTT. The chain has TRBV7-2 and TRBJ2-2, with D perhaps matching TRBD1 (6 bases). Trimming left V 6 bases short and J 1 base short, with 15 bases between. The CDR3 spans 16 residues. CDR1 and CDR2 (germline): SGHTA, FQGNSA.

This rearrangement joins TRBV13 to TRBJ2-7; tentatively, D is TRBD1 (6 bases). The germline V and J ends were trimmed by 2 bases and 5 bases, with 19 bases remaining between them. This CDR3 comprises 16 residues. CDR1 is PRHDT and CDR2 is FYEKMQ in the germline V gene (reference sequence). The DNA of the CDR3 is TGTGCCAGCAGCTTAAGGTCGGCAGGGGAGTTTGACGAGCAGTACTTC. Residues: CASSLRSAGEFDEQYF.

The rearrangement links TRBV4-2 to TRBJ2-1; possible D gene TRBD2, 6 bases. This CDR3 spans 14 amino acids. Germline CDR1 LGHNA, CDR2 YNFKEQ. V lost 1 base and J lost 5, with 9 bases in between. The CDR3 loop reads CASSQVLADNEQFF. The CDR3 nucleotides are TGTGCCAGCAGCCAAGTCTTAGCGGACAATGAGCAGTTCTTC.

The genes are TRBV7-2 and TRBJ2-7, with 7 bases matching TRBD1. The V gene end was trimmed by 5 bases and the J gene end by 3 bases; junction bases not matched to a gene: 7. The CDR3 is 14 amino acids. Per the germline V gene, CDR1 is SGHTA and CDR2 is FQGNSA. This CDR3 is CASSQAGGHYEQYF. The CDR3 DNA reads as TGTGCCAGCAGCCAAGCAGGGGGACACTACGAGCAGTACTTC.

This sequence joins TRBV5-5 and TRBJ1-3; D is ambiguous. The CDR3 is made up of 18 amino acids. V shed 4 bases and J shed 2 bases, with 22 bases lying between them. The germline gives CDR1 SGHKS, CDR2 YYEKEE (reference sequence). The CDR3 spells CASSPPEAFSGTGNTIYF. The CDR3 nucleotides are TGTGCCAGCAGCCCCCCCGAGGCCTTCAGTGGTACTGGAAACACCATATATTTT.

The gene calls are TRBV10-1 and TRBJ2-2; perhaps TRBD2 as D (6 bases). This CDR3 comprises 13 residues. In germline, CDR1 is WNHNN, CDR2 SYGVQD (reference sequence). V shed 7 bases and J shed 1 base, with 7 bases lying between them. The CDR3 DNA reads TGCGCCAGCAAGGAGGGGAACACCGGGGAGCTGTTTTTT. Protein sequence: CASKEGNTGELFF.

This chain joins TRBV27 and TRBJ1-1; 10 bases line up with TRBD1. This CDR3 has 19 residues. Germline V gene lookup returns CDR1 MNHEY and CDR2 SMNVEV (reference sequence). V shed 6 bases, J shed 0 bases, and the junction held 16 bases outside the gene matches. This CDR3 reads CASRGGQGLNLRVNTEAFF. The CDR3 region has the DNA TGTGCCAGCAGAGGGGGACAGGGGCTGAATCTGAGGGTGAACACTGAAGCTTTCTTT.

V and J are TRBV4-1 and TRBJ2-1; 8 bases map to TRBD2. Per germline, CDR1 MGHRA and CDR2 YSYEKL. This CDR3 contains 13 residues. Trimming at V came to 1 base and at J to 8 bases, leaving 1 base not matched to a gene. The CDR3 loop is CASSQGAGDEQFF. Written as DNA, the CDR3 is TGCGCCAGCAGCCAAGGAGCGGGGGATGAGCAGTTCTTC.

This chain connects TRBV11-2 to TRBJ1-1, with D perhaps matching TRBD1 (6 bases). Germline V CDR1 and CDR2: SGHAT, FQNNGV. The V and J ends lost 4 bases and 11 bases respectively, with 14 bases between them. This CDR3 has 12 residues. The CDR3 region is CASSSSGEGAFF. The CDR3 bases are TGTGCCAGCAGCTCCTCAGGGGAGGGGGCTTTCTTT.